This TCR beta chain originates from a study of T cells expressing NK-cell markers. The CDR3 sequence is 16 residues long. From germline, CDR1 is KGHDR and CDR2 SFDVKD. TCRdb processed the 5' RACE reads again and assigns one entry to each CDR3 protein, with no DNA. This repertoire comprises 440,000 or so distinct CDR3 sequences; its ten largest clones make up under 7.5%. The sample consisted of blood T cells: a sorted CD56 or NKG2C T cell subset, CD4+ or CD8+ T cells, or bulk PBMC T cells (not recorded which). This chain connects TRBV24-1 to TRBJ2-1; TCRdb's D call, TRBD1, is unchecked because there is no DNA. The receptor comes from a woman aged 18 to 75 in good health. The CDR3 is CATSRMGASSYNEQFF.